This TCR beta chain is from a study of cytomegalovirus exposure and HLA in healthy donors. The PCR employed 60 Vbeta primers together with 13 Jbeta primers. Sequenced by immunoSEQ multiplex PCR; TCRdb stores in-frame clones only, minus some. The sample table sets out approximately 120,000 clones. After removal of 5 bases from V and 4 bases from J, the junction contained 18 bases not matched to a gene. The CDR3 is 18 residues long. Germline CDR1 and CDR2: SEHNR and FQNEAQ (reference sequence). To note about this clone: Its antigen is undetermined.

Study observations and caveats: A later analysis, which compared TCR beta chains of equal frequency, found the HLA-associated ones more clonally expanded. CMV serostatus was the sole immune exposure information available.

This TCR came from a man aged 18-30 years in good health and CMV-seronegative. The J gene is TRBJ1-1, the V gene TRBV7-9; 8 bases fit TRBD1. Sequences were obtained from PBMCs. CDR3 loop: CASSVDRGARRRGTEAFF. CDR3 nucleotide sequence: TGTGCCAGCAGCGTCGACAGGGGAGCCCGCCGTAGGGGCACTGAAGCTTTCTTT.